The rows below give T cell receptor beta chains drawn from one sample of a study of shared clonotypes between healthy human individuals. Here immunoSEQ multiplex PCR was the method, and the copy in TCRdb shows in-frame clones only, minus some. The table has some 2 million clones, 90% to 95% seen once. The source material was naive CD4+ T cells sorted from blood. All receptors come from a man aged 18 to 30 in good health. The CDR3 runs from the conserved cysteine through the conserved F or W. A D gene is named only where the DNA matches it firmly. Only some rows state a clone size, as once, few, many or a class for expanded clones.

clone size	V gene	D gene	J gene	CDR3 DNA	CDR3 protein
NA	TRBV9	NA	TRBJ2-5	TGTGCCAGCAGCGTAGGGATTCTAGAAGAGACCCAGTACTTC	CASSVGILEETQYF
NA	TRBV6-1	NA	TRBJ1-3	TGTGCCAGCAGTGAAAGGACACTGACTCTCTCTGGAAACACCATATATTTT	CASSERTLTLSGNTIYF
NA	TRBV2	TRBD1	TRBJ1-2	TGTGCCAGCACCGCCATGGACAGGGTTGGCTACACCTTC	CASTAMDRVGYTF
NA	TRBV5-1	NA	TRBJ2-1	TGCGCCAGCAGCTATGAAAAGGCGGGGAGCTCCTACAATGAGCAGTTCTTC	CASSYEKAGSSYNEQFF
once	TRBV6-5	TRBD2	TRBJ2-1	TGTGCCAGCAGTTACATGGCGGGAGGGTCAAATGAGCAGTTCTTC	CASSYMAGGSNEQFF
NA	TRBV9	NA	TRBJ2-4	TGTGCCAGCAGCGTAGGTCCCCCGGAGGCCAAAAACATTCAGTACTTC	CASSVGPPEAKNIQYF
once	TRBV10-2	NA	TRBJ1-1	TGCGCCAGCAGGGTACCAACAGCTATGAACACTGAAGCTTTCTTT	CASRVPTAMNTEAFF
NA	TRBV28	NA	TRBJ1-1	TGTGCCAGCAGTGAACATGGGCGGGGTTCTGAAGCTTTCTTT	CASSEHGRGSEAFF
NA	TRBV6-1	NA	TRBJ2-7	TGTGCCAGCTCGACGCAGGGGGGGTTGACCTACGAGCAGTACTTC	CASSTQGGLTYEQYF
NA	TRBV6-1	NA	TRBJ1-1	TGTGCCAGCAGTGAAGAAAGGGGGGGGAAGCCTGAAGCTTTCTTT	CASSEERGGKPEAFF
NA	TRBV6-6	NA	TRBJ1-1	TGTGCCAGCATAGGTGGAAGCACTGAAGCTTTCTTT	CASIGGSTEAFF
NA	TRBV4-3	NA	TRBJ2-3	TGCGCCAGCAGGACGGGGGGCGCCCCAGATACGCAGTATTTT	CASRTGGAPDTQYF
NA	TRBV21-1	NA	TRBJ2-3	TGTGCCAGCAGCAAAGCGATCCGTGCTAGCACAGATACGCAGTATTTT	CASSKAIRASTDTQYF
NA	TRBV4-1	NA	TRBJ1-4	TGCGCCAGCAGCCAGTCGGGGACTAATGAAAAACTGTTTTTT	CASSQSGTNEKLFF
NA	TRBV7-3	NA	TRBJ1-5	TGTGCCAGCAGCCTATTGGGGATAGGACAGCCCCAGCATTTT	CASSLLGIGQPQHF
NA	TRBV2	NA	TRBJ2-1	TGTGCCAGCACCGAACTTGAGGGCCGGATTAAAAATGAGCAGTTCTTC	CASTELEGRIKNEQFF
NA	TRBV5-1	NA	TRBJ2-1	TGCGCCAGCAGCTTTACCGCGGATGAGCAGTTCTTC	CASSFTADEQFF
NA	TRBV18	TRBD2	TRBJ2-3	TGTGCCAGCTCCCCCCTGCGGGAGGTCGGCACAGATACGCAGTATTTT	CASSPLREVGTDTQYF
NA	TRBV6-5	NA	TRBJ2-7	TGTGCCAGCAGTCGGACTACGACATACGAGCAGTACTTC	CASSRTTTYEQYF
NA	TRBV9	NA	TRBJ1-1	TGTGCCAGCAGCGTAGAAACAGGGCAAGCTTTCTTT	CASSVETGQAFF
once	TRBV5-1	NA	TRBJ1-1	TGCGCCAGCAGCTTGGGTGCAGGCACGGATAGCCCTGAAGCTTTCTTT	CASSLGAGTDSPEAFF
NA	TRBV18	TRBD2	TRBJ2-7	TGTGCCAGCTCACCACCGGCTAGCGGAGCCTTTTACGAGCAGTACTTC	CASSPPASGAFYEQYF
NA	TRBV29-1	NA	TRBJ2-5	TGCAGCGTTGACGAACGGTCTAGCTGGGGGGAGACCCAGTACTTC	CSVDERSSWGETQYF
NA	TRBV19	NA	TRBJ1-2	TGTGCCAGTAGTATACAAGGAATTGGCGGCTACACCTTC	CASSIQGIGGYTF
NA	TRBV29-1	TRBD1	TRBJ2-7	TGCAGCGTTGAGGGACAGGGGACCTACGAGCAGTACTTC	CSVEGQGTYEQYF
NA	TRBV30	TRBD2	TRBJ2-1	TGTGCCTGGAGACCAGGACTAGCGGCCAATGAGCAGTTCTTC	CAWRPGLAANEQFF
NA	TRBV14	TRBD1	TRBJ1-2	TGTGCCAGCAGCCGAAGGCAGGGGGAATTGGGGGACTATGGCTACACCTTC	CASSRRQGELGDYGYTF
NA	TRBV28	NA	TRBJ2-7	TGTGCCAGCAGTTATCCCCTTGAAAAGCAGTACTTC	CASSYPLEKQYF
NA	TRBV10-3	NA	TRBJ1-4	TGTGCCATCAGGGGGGCGGACGTTAATGAAAAACTGTTTTTT	CAIRGADVNEKLFF
NA	TRBV2	NA	TRBJ1-1	TGTGCCAGCAGTGAAGTCTTGAACACTGAAGCTTTCTTT	CASSEVLNTEAFF
NA	TRBV9	TRBD1	TRBJ1-1	TGTGCCAGCAGCGCCGGACAGGGCCGAACTGAAGCTTTCTTT	CASSAGQGRTEAFF
NA	TRBV5-4	TRBD1	TRBJ2-1	TGTGCCAGCAGCTTGGGTTGGGACAGGAATGAGCAGTTCTTC	CASSLGWDRNEQFF
NA	TRBV7-2	NA	TRBJ1-3	TGTGCCAGCAGCGCCAGCTCTGGAAACACCATATATTTT	CASSASSGNTIYF
NA	TRBV25-1	TRBD1	TRBJ1-2	TGTGCCACCTCGAGTTTGGCAGGGGGGGATGGCTACACCTTC	CATSSLAGGDGYTF
NA	TRBV5-8	TRBD2	TRBJ2-3	TGTGCCAGCAGTCCACGACTAGCGACGCAGTATTTT	CASSPRLATQYF
NA	TRBV7-2	TRBD2	TRBJ2-7	TGTGCCAGCAGCCTCGGGGGGAGCGAGCAGTACTTC	CASSLGGSEQYF
NA	TRBV28	TRBD1	TRBJ1-4	TGTGCCAGCAGTGGGGGACAGGGGCGTGAAAAACTGTTTTTT	CASSGGQGREKLFF
NA	TRBV11-1	NA	TRBJ1-1	TGTGCCAGCAGCCCGAGAATGAACACTGAAGCTTTCTTT	CASSPRMNTEAFF